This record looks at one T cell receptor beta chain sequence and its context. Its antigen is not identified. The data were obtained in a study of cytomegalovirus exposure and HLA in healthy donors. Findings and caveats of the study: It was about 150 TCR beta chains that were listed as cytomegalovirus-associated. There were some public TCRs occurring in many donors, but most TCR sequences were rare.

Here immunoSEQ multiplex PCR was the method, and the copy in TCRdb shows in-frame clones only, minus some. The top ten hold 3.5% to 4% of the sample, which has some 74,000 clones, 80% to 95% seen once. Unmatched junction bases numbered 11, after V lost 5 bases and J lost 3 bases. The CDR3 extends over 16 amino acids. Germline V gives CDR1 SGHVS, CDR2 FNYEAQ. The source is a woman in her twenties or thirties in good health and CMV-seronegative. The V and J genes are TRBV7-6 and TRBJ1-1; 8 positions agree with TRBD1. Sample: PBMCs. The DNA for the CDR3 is TGTGCCAGCAGCACCCGACAGGGGAGTCGGGACACTGAAGCTTTCTTT. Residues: CASSTRQGSRDTEAFF.